Included here is one TCR beta chain sequence, with context. The antigen is undetermined. Assay used: immunoSEQ multiplex PCR; TCRdb lists only in-frame clones, some missing. The sample yields just over 2,000,000 clones, roughly 95% seen once. Terminally differentiated effector memory CD45RA+ cells were excluded from the naive CD8 cells, which were CD45RO-negative and positively selected for CCR7. Those who donated were healthy HIV-negative adults, with no recent acute infections or vaccinations reported. The data originate from a study of shared clonotypes between healthy human individuals. Looking at the study overall: For every donor, three CD4 naive, three CD4 memory, two CD8 naive and one CD8 memory plates were used.

Study outcomes and limitations: Across several donors, naive CD4 shared roughly 5%, naive CD8 more than 3%, memory CD4 more than 2%, memory CD8 around 0.36%.

Germline CDR1 reads SGHAT; CDR2 reads FQNNGV. The V end was cut by 0 bases, the J end by 3 bases, with 13 bases between. The CDR3 is made up of 16 amino acids. This receptor was taken from a young man in good health. The chain recombines TRBV11-2 with TRBJ2-3; a possible D gene is TRBD1 (6 bases). The material sequenced was naive CD8+ T cells sorted from blood. Here the CDR3 DNA reads TGTGCCAGCAGCTTAGATGGGGGCCTTGGGACAGATACGCAGTATTTT. As protein: CASSLDGGLGTDTQYF.